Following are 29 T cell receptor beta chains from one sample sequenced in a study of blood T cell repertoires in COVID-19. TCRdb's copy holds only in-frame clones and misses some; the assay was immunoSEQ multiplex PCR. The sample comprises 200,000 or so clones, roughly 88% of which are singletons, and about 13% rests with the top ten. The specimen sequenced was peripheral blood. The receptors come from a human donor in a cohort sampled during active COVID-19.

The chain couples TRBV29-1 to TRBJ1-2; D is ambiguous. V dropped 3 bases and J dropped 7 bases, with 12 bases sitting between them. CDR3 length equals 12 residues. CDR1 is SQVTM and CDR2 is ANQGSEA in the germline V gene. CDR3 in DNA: TGCAGCGTTGATCGCAGACTTATTGGCTACACCTTC. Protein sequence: CSVDRRLIGYTF.

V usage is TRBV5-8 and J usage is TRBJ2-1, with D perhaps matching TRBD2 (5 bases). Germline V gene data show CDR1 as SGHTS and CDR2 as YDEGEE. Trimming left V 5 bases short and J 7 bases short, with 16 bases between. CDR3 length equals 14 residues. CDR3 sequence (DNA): TGTGCCAGCAGATCTCCCGGTAGAGGGAATGAGCAGTTCTTC. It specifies CASRSPGRGNEQFF.

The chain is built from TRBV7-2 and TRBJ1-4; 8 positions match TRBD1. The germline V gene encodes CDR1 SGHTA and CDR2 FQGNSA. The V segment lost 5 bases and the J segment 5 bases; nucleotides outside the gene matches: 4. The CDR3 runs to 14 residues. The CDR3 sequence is CASSPRTGNEKLFF. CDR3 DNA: TGTGCCAGCAGCCCCCGGACAGGGAATGAAAAACTGTTTTTT. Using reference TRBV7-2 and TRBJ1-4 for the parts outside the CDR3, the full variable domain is GAGVSQSPSNKVTEKGKDVELRCDPISGHTALYWYRQSLGQGLEFLIYFQGNSAPDKSGLPSDRFSAERTGGSVSTLTIQRTQQEDSAVYLCASSPRTGNEKLFFGSGTQLSVL.

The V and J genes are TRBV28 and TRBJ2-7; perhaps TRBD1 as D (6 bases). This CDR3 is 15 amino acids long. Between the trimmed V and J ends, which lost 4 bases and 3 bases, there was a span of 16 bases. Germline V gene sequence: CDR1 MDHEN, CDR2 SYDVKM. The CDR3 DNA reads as TGTGCCAGCAGTTCCCCCGGGACAACTTTCTACGAGCAGTACTTC. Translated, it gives CASSSPGTTFYEQYF.

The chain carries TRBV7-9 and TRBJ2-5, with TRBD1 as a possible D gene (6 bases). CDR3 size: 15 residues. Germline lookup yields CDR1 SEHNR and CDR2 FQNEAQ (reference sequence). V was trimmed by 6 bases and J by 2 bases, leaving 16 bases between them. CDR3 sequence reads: CASSNHRQVQETQYF. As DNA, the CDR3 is TGTGCCAGCAGTAACCACCGACAGGTACAAGAGACCCAGTACTTC.

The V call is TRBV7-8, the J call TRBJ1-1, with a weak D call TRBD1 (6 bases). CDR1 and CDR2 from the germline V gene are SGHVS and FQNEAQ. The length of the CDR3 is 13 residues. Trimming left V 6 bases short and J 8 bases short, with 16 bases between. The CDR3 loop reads CASRPGGTVEAFF. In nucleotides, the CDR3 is TGTGCCAGCAGACCTGGGGGCACGGTAGAAGCTTTCTTT.

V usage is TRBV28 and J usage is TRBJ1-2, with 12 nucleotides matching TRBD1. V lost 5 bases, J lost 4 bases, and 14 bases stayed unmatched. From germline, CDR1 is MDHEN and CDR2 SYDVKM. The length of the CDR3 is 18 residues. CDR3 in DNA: TGTGCCAGCAGTCCGGAGCTCGGGACAGGGGGCAGGATCTATGGCTACACCTTC. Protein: CASSPELGTGGRIYGYTF.

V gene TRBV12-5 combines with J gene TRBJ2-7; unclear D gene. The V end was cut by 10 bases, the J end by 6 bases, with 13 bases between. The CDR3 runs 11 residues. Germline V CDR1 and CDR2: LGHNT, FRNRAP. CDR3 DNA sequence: TGTGCTAAGCGTCGGCGACGCGAGCAGTACTTC. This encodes CAKRRRREQYF. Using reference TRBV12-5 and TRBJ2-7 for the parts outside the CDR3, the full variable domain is DARVTQTPRHKVTEMGQEVTMRCQPILGHNTVFWYRQTMMQGLELLAYFRNRAPLDDSGMPKDRFSAEMPDATLATLKIQPSEPRDSAVYFCAKRRRREQYFGPGTRLTVT.

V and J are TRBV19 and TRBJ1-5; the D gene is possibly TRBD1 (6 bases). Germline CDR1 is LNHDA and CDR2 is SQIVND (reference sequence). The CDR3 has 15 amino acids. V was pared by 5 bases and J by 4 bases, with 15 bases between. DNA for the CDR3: TGTGCCAGTAGTTCCTTGCCAAGGGGGAATCAGCCCCAGCATTTT. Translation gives CASSSLPRGNQPQHF.

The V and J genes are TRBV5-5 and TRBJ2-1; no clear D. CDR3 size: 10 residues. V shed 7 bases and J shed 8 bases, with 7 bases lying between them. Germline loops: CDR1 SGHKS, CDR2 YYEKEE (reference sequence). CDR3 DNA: TGTGCCAGCCCCGCGGATGAGCAGTTCTTC. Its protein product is CASPADEQFF.

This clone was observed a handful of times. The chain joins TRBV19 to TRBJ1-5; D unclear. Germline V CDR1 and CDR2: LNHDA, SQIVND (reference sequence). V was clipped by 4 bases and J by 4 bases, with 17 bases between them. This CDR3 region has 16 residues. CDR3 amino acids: CASSTQRWGGNQPQHF. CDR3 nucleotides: TGTGCCAGTAGTACCCAACGTTGGGGAGGGAATCAGCCCCAGCATTTT.

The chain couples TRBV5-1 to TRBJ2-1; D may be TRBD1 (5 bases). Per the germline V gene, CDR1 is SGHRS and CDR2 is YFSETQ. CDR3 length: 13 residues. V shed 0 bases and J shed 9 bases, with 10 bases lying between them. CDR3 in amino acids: CASSLGDRGEQFF. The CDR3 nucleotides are TGCGCCAGCAGCTTGGGAGATAGGGGTGAGCAGTTCTTC.

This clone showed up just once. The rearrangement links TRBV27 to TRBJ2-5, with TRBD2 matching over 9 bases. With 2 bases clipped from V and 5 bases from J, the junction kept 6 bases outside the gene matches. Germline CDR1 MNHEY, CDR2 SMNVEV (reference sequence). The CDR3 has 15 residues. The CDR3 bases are TGTGCCAGCAGTTTAGGGAAGGGACTAGCTGAGACCCAGTACTTC. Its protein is CASSLGKGLAETQYF.

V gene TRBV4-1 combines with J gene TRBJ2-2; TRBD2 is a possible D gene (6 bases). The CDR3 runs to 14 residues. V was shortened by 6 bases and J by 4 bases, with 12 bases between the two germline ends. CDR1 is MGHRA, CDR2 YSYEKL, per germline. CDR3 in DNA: TGCGCCAGCAGAGCGGGCCCCTTCACCGGGGAGCTGTTTTTT. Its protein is CASRAGPFTGELFF.

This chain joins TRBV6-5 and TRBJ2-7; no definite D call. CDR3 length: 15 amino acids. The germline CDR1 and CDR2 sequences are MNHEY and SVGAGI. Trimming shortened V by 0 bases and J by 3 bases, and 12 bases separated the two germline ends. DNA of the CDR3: TGTGCCAGCAGTTACTCGAAGGTCTCGGGCTACGAGCAGTACTTC. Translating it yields CASSYSKVSGYEQYF.

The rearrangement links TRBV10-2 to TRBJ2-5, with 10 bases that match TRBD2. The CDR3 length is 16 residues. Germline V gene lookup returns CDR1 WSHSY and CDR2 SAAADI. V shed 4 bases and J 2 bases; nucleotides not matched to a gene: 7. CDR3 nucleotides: TGCGCCAGCAGTGTAGGACTAGCGGTTATTCAAGAGACCCAGTACTTC. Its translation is CASSVGLAVIQETQYF.

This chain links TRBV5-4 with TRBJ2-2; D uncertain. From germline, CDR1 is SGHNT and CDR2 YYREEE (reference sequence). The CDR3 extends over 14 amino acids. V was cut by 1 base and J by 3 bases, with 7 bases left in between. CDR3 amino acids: CASSLFQDTGELFF. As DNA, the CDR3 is TGTGCCAGCAGCTTGTTTCAGGACACCGGGGAGCTGTTTTTT. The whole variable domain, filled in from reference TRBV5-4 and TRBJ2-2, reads ETGVTQSPTHLIKTRGQQVTLRCSSQSGHNTVSWYQQALGQGPQFIFQYYREEENGRGNFPPRFSGLQFPNYSSELNVNALELDDSALYLCASSLFQDTGELFFGEGSRLTVL.

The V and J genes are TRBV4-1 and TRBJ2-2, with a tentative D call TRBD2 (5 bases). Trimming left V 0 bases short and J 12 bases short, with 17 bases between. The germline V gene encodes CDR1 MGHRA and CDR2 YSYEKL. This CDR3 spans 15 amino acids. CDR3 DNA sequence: TGCGCCAGCAGCCAAGATGGGAGAGTCGGCGGAAAGCTGTTTTTT. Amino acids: CASSQDGRVGGKLFF.

The CDR3 coding sequence is TGTGCCAGCAGCTTCGGACAGGGGGCATCCCAAGAGACCCAGTACTTC. Protein sequence: CASSFGQGASQETQYF. The chain has TRBV7-2 and TRBJ2-5; 11 bases are a match to TRBD1. The germline gives CDR1 SGHTA, CDR2 FQGNSA. With 3 bases clipped from V and 1 base from J, the junction kept 4 bases outside the gene matches. This CDR3 has 16 residues.

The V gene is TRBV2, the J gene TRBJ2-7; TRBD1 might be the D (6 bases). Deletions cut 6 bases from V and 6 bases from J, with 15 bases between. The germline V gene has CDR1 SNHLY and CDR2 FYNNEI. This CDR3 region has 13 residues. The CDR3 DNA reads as TGTGCCAGCAGGCCAGGGGTAGGGGGCGAGCAGTACTTC. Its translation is CASRPGVGGEQYF.

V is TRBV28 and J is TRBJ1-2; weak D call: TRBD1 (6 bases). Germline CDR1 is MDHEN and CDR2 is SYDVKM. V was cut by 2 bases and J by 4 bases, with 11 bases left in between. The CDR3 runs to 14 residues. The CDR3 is CASSLKGGGYGYTF. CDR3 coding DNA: TGTGCCAGCAGTTTAAAAGGGGGGGGCTATGGCTACACCTTC.

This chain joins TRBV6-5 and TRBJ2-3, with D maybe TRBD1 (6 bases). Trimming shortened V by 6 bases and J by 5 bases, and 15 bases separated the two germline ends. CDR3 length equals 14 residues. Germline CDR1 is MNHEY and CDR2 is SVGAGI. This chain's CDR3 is CASSPRGAVDTQYF. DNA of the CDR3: TGTGCCAGCAGCCCCAGGGGCGCGGTAGATACGCAGTATTTT.

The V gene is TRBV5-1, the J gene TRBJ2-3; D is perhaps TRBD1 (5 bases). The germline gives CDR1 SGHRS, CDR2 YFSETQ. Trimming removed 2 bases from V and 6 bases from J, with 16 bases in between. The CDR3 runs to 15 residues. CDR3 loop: CASSFRGGAGDTQYF. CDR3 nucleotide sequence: TGCGCCAGCAGCTTTAGGGGCGGAGCCGGGGATACGCAGTATTTT.

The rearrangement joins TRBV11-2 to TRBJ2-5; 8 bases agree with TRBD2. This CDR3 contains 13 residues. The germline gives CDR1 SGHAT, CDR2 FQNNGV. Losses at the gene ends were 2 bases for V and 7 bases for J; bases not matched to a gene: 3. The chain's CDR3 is CASSLSGSGTQYF. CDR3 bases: TGTGCCAGCAGCTTAAGCGGGAGCGGGACCCAGTACTTC.

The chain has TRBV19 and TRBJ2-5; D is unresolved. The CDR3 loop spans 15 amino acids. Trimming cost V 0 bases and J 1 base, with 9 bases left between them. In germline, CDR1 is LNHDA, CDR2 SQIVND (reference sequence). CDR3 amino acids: CASSIDYHSQETQYF. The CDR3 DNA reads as TGTGCCAGTAGTATAGATTATCACAGCCAAGAGACCCAGTACTTC. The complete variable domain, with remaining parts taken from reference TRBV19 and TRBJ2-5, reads DGGITQSPKYLFRKEGQNVTLSCEQNLNHDAMYWYRQDPGQGLRLIYYSQIVNDFQKGDIAEGYSVSREKKESFPLTVTSAQKNPTAFYLCASSIDYHSQETQYFGPGTRLLVL.

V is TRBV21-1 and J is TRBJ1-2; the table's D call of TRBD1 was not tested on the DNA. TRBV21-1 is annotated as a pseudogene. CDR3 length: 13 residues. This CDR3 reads CASSGQGAKGYTF. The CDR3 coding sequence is TGTGCCAGCAGCGGCCAGGGGGCAAAGGGCTACACCTTC.

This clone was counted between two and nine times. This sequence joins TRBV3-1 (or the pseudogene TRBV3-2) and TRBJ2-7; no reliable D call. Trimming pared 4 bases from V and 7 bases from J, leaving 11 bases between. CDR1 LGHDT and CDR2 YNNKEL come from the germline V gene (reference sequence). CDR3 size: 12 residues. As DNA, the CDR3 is TGTGCCAGCAGCCGAGCTAGTGTTGAGCAGTACTTC. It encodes CASSRASVEQYF.

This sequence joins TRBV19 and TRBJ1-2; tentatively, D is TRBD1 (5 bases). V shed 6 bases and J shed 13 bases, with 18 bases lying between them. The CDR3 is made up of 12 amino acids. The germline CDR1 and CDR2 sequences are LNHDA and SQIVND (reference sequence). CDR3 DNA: TGTGCCAGTAGCCGAAGGTCTGGGGCGCTCACCTTC. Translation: CASSRRSGALTF.

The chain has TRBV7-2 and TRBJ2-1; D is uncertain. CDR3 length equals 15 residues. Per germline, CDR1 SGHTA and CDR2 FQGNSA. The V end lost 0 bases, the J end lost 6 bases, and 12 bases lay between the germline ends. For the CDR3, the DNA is TGTGCCAGCAGCTTAGCCCGAACAGTTTCCAATGAGCAGTTCTTC. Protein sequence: CASSLARTVSNEQFF.